The present T cell receptor beta chain was sequenced within a study of glioma-infiltrating T cells after dendritic cell vaccination. Study information: Between about 2003 and 2013, patients got autologous tumor lysate-pulsed dendritic cell vaccines. Dendritic cell vaccine was injected intradermally three times, biweekly.

TCRdb keeps only in-frame clones here, not all; method: immunoSEQ multiplex PCR. The sample records tens of thousands of clones, around 85% being singletons. V lost 6 bases and J lost 5, with 8 bases in between. Germline V gene lookup returns CDR1 LNHDA and CDR2 SQIVND (reference sequence). This CDR3 comprises 12 residues. The table lists this clone with a count of one. The time point here: after dendritic cell vaccination, including at tumor progression/relapse. This clonotype originated in a human donor with glioblastoma. This specimen consisted of blood, obtained after dendritic cell vaccination. The chain uses TRBV19 and TRBJ1-5; D possibly corresponds to TRBD1 (5 bases). CDR3 amino acids: CASRRGDQPQHF. CDR3 bases: TGTGCCAGTAGGCGGGGGGATCAGCCCCAGCATTTT.